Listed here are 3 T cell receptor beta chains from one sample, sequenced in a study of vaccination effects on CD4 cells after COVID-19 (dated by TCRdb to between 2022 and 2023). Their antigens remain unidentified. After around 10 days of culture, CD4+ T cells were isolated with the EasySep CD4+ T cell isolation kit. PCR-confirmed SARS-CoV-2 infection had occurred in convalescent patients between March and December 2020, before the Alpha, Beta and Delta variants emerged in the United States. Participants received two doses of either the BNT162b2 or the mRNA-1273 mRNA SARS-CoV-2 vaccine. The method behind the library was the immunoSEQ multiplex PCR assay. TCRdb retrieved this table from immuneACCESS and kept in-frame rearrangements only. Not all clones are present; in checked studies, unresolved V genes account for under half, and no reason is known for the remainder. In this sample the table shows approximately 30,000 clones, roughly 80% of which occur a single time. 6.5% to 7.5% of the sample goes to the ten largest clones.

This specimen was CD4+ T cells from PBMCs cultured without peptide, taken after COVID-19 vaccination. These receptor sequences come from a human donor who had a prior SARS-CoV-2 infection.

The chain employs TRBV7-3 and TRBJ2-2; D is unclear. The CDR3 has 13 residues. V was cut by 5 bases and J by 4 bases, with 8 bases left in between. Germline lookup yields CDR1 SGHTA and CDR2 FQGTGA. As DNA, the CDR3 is TGTGCCAGCAGCCAGACCAGCACCGGGGAGCTGTTTTTT. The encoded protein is CASSQTSTGELFF.

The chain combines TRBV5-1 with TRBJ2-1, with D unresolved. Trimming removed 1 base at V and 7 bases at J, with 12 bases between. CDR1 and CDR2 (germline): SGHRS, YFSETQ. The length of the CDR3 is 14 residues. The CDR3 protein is CASSLIAPPNEQFF. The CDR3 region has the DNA TGCGCCAGCAGCTTGATAGCCCCCCCGAATGAGCAGTTCTTC.

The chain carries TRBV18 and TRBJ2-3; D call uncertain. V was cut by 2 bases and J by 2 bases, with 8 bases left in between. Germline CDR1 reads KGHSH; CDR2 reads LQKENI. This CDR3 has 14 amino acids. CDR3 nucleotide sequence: TGTGCCAGCTCACCATTAGATACCACAGATACGCAGTATTTT. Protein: CASSPLDTTDTQYF.